This entry features one T cell receptor beta chain sequence. The antigen this receptor binds is unknown. No base-level quality is on record; no much larger clone is a single base apart. The QIAGEN blood and tissue kit was used to extract genomic DNA from sorted cells, and the DNA was quantified on a NanoDrop 1000. Using multiplex PCR of genomic DNA, the immunoSEQ platform deep sequenced and quantified the TCR alpha and beta chains. The original methods were these. Annotation of the TCR sequences relied on IMGT gene and region definitions. Out-of-frame rearrangements served as a stand-in for the preselection repertoire and were compared with in-frame clonotypes. Repertoire size was estimated with the iCHAO1 estimator supplied with the immunoSEQ platform. Clonal inequality was measured with a Gini index on in-frame amino acid clonotypes, based on the Lorenz curve. Shared clonotypes were counted with the intersect function of the R package tcR, and similarity was scored with the Jaccard index. Frequencies of V, J and V-J usage were subjected to principal component analysis with the R prcomp function, without normalization. TCRdb re-hosts the immuneACCESS table, in-frame sequences only. Its copies lack some clones; in the studies checked, an unresolved V gene accounts for under half of them, and the cause for the rest is not known. V and J calls and clone size are given by that table; D and trimming were obtained from the DNA. The table for this sample lists about 83,000 clones; around 90% of them were counted only once. Roughly 0.16% of the sample is in the top ten clones.

The data originate from a study of human versus mouse CDR3 diversity and MHC coevolution (dated by TCRdb to the late 2010s). Regarding the research as a whole: The immunoSEQ assay was reported to detect one in 200,000 T cells and to minimize multiplex PCR amplification bias. Across mouse and human samples, each sample had between roughly 0.6 x 10^7 and 1.7 x 10^7 valid reads. Repertoires of human naive CD4 T cells were used as a reference for TCR selection on multiple MHC II alleles and were compared against human-TCR-locus transgenic mice carrying single MHC II. Three healthy volunteer blood donors made up the human cohort, with one aged 30 to 39, one aged 40 to 50 and one aged 60 to 70 at collection.

CDR1 SGHTA and CDR2 FQGNSA are derived from the germline V gene. Here V drops 3 bases and J drops 2 bases, and the junction holds 6 bases not matched to any gene. From the cysteine through the phenylalanine, the CDR3 covers 16 amino acids. Solely the CDR3 DNA is kept, with 48 bases framed from the first base. Beyond this particular receptor, the publication reports: Repertoire diversity was not regarded as directly comparable between humans and mice because human T cells were selected on several MHC II alleles. Two of the three human donors showed the lowest clonal inequality scores among all compared groups. According to iCHAO1 estimates, humans had the largest TCR beta repertoire, 1.5 million to 2 million clonotypes, which was attributed likely to selection by multiple MHC II molecules. On average, humans had more CDR3 deletions and insertions than mice, indicating greater exonuclease and TdT activity.

Fluorescence-activated cell sorting was used to isolate naive CD4 T cells, defined as CD45RO-negative and CD62L-positive, from PBMCs. Approximately 50 ml of fresh peripheral blood was collected from each donor, and PBMCs were isolated by Ficoll density centrifugation. Cells were sorted on a FACSAria III instrument, and every sample had a purity above 85%. This chain joins TRBV7-2 to TRBJ2-7; 11 nucleotides in the junction match TRBD2. The sequencing input was naive CD4+ T cells from blood. According to the study, the label for this sample's cell subset or site signals: CD45RO-negative CD62L-positive naive CD4 T cells. The source is a person between 25 and 70 years old in good health. The CDR3 region: CASSLASGRQPYEQYF. Read as DNA, the sequence is TGTGCCAGCAGCTTGGCTAGCGGGAGGCAACCCTACGAGCAGTACTTC.